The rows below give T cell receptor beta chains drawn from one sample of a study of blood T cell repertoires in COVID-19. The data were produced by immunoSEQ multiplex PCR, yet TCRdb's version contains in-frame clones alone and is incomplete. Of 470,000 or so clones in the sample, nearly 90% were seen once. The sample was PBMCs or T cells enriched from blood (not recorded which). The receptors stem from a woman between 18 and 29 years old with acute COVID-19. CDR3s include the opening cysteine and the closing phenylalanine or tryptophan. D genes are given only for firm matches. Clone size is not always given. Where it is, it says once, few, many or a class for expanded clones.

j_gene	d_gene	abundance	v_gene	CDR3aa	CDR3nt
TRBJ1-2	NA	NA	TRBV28	CASSPGDIYGYTF	TGTGCCAGCAGTCCAGGGGACATTTATGGCTACACCTTC
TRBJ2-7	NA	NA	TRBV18	CASSPKTGTSYEQYF	TGTGCCAGCTCACCAAAAACAGGGACATCCTACGAGCAGTACTTC
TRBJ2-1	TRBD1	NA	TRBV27	CASRQGVFNEQFF	TGTGCCTCGCGACAGGGGGTTTTCAATGAGCAGTTCTTC
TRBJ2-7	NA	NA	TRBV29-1	CSAADGYEQYF	TGCAGCGCAGCGGACGGGTACGAGCAGTACTTC
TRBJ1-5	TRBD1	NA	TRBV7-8	CASSQTPGGLQPQHF	TGTGCCAGCAGTCAAACTCCAGGGGGCTTACAGCCCCAGCATTTT
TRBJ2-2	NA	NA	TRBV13	CASSLVNSVANTGELFF	TGTGCCAGCAGCTTAGTAAATAGCGTTGCGAACACCGGGGAGCTGTTTTTT
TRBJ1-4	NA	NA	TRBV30	CAWSSLGGLHEKLFF	TGTGCCTGGAGTTCCCTCGGGGGGCTTCATGAAAAACTGTTTTTT
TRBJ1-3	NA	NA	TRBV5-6	CASSSGVLSGNTIYF	TGTGCCAGCAGCTCAGGGGTACTCTCTGGAAACACCATATATTTT
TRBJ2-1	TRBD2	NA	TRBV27	CASSPSGRLNEQFF	TGTGCCAGCAGTCCTAGCGGGAGGCTTAATGAGCAGTTCTTC
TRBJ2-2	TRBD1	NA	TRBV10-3	CAISVRTGGAGELFF	TGTGCCATCAGTGTTCGGACAGGGGGTGCCGGGGAGCTGTTTTTT
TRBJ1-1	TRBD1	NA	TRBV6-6	CASSRSGTGRGWGTEAFF	TGTGCCAGCAGTCGCTCCGGGACAGGGAGAGGGTGGGGGACTGAAGCTTTCTTT
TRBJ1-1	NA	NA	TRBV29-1	CSGAGGGRINTEAFF	TGCAGCGGGGCCGGCGGGGGGCGGATCAACACTGAAGCTTTCTTT
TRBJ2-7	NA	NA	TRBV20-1	CSASGGSYEQYF	TGCAGTGCTAGTGGCGGGTCCTACGAGCAGTACTTC
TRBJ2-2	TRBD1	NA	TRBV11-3	CATQETGGTGELFF	TGTGCCACCCAGGAGACAGGGGGGACCGGGGAGCTGTTTTTT
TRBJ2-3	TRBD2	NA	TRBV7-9	CASSSPLAGPTDTQYF	TGTGCCAGCAGCTCCCCCCTAGCGGGCCCCACAGATACGCAGTATTTT
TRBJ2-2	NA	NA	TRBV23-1	CASTLAGELFF	TGCGCCAGTACTCTCGCCGGGGAGCTGTTTTTT
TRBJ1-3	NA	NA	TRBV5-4	CASSFYNSGNTIYF	TGTGCCAGCAGCTTTTACAACTCTGGAAACACCATATATTTT
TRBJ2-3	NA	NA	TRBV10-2	CASSESARKSSTQYF	TGCGCCAGCAGTGAGTCGGCTAGAAAATCTAGTACGCAGTATTTT
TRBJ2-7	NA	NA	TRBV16	CASSLGLTYEQYF	TGTGCCAGCAGCCTCGGACTGACCTACGAGCAGTACTTC
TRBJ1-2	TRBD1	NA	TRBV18	CASSPVQGAQNGYTF	TGTGCCAGCTCACCAGTACAGGGGGCACAGAATGGCTACACCTTC
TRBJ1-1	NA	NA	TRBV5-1	CASSLKLQNTEAFF	TGCGCCAGCAGCTTGAAGCTTCAGAACACTGAAGCTTTCTTT
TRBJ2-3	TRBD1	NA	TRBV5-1	CASSPGTVWGDTQYF	TGCGCCAGCAGCCCCGGGACAGTATGGGGGGATACGCAGTATTTT
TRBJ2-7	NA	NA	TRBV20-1	CSASPADNYEQYF	TGCAGTGCTAGTCCAGCGGATAACTACGAGCAGTACTTC
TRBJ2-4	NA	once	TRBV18	CASSLPTANQNIQYF	TGTGCCAGCTCACTACCGACAGCGAACCAAAACATTCAGTACTTC
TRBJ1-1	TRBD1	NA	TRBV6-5	CASSYPRDRDTEAFF	TGTGCCAGCAGTTACCCGCGGGACAGGGATACTGAAGCTTTCTTT
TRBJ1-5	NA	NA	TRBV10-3	CAISEAVSNQPQHF	TGTGCCATCAGTGAGGCGGTTAGCAATCAGCCCCAGCATTTT
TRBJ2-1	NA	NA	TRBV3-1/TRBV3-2	CASSQEGQGYNEQFF	TGTGCCAGCAGCCAAGAAGGGCAGGGCTACAATGAGCAGTTCTTC
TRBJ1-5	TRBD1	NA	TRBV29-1	CSVGPGTGGQPQHF	TGCAGCGTGGGACCCGGGACAGGTGGTCAGCCCCAGCATTTT
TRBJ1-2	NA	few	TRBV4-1	CASSQDRAYGYTF	TGCGCCAGCAGCCAAGACAGGGCGTATGGCTACACCTTC
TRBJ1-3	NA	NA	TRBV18	CASSPQGIAGNTIYF	TGTGCCAGCTCACCCCAGGGAATAGCTGGAAACACCATATATTTT
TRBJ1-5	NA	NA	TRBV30	CAWSPGFYQPQHF	TGTGCCTGGAGTCCAGGGTTTTATCAGCCCCAGCATTTT
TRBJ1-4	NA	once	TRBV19	CASSIQSGHGHEKLFF	TGTGCCAGTAGTATTCAATCGGGACATGGGCATGAAAAACTGTTTTTT
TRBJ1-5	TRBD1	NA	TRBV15	CATSRGQGDQPQHF	TGTGCCACCAGCAGAGGTCAGGGGGATCAGCCCCAGCATTTT
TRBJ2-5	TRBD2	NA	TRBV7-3	CASSPGGAGDSIQYF	TGTGCCAGCAGCCCGGGGGGAGCGGGAGATTCGATCCAGTACTTC
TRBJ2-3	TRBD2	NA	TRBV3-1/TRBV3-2	CASSHSGRARSDTQYF	TGTGCCAGCAGCCACAGCGGGAGGGCCCGGTCAGATACGCAGTATTTT
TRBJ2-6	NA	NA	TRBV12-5	CASGLDRDSGANVLTF	TGTGCTAGTGGTTTGGACAGGGACTCTGGGGCCAACGTCCTGACTTTC
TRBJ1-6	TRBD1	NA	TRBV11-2	CASSLLTGNSPLHF	TGTGCCAGCAGCTTATTGACAGGGAATTCACCCCTCCACTTT
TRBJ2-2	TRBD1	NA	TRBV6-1	CASSERGPGELFF	TGTGCCAGCAGTGAGAGGGGGCCCGGGGAGCTGTTTTTT
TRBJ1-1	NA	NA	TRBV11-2	CASSGGRGKRTEAFF	TGTGCCAGCAGCGGGGGGAGGGGTAAACGAACTGAAGCTTTCTTT
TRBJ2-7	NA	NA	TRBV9	CASSVGPGGRPEQYF	TGTGCCAGCAGCGTAGGACCCGGAGGGCGTCCCGAGCAGTACTTC
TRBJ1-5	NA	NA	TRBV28	CASSLSTMAQHF	TGTGCCAGCAGTTTGTCTACGATGGCCCAGCATTTT
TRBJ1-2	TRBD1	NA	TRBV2	CASSEGQGASYGYTF	TGTGCCAGCAGTGAGGGACAGGGGGCCTCCTATGGCTACACCTTC
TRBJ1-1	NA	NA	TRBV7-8	CASSPLARDTEAFF	TGTGCCAGCAGCCCCCTCGCTCGGGACACTGAAGCTTTCTTT
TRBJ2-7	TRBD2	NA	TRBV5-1	CASSLFSGGSYSEQYF	TGCGCCAGCAGCTTGTTTAGCGGGGGGTCGTATAGCGAGCAGTACTTC
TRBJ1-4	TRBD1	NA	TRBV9	CASSLRQGASEKLFF	TGTGCCAGCAGCCTCCGACAGGGGGCAAGTGAAAAACTGTTTTTT
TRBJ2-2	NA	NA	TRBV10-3	CAIRDQGLSIGELFF	TGTGCCATCAGAGACCAAGGACTTTCTATTGGGGAGCTGTTTTTT
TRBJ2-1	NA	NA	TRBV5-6	CASSQLAVEQFF	TGTGCCAGCAGCCAACTAGCAGTTGAGCAGTTCTTC
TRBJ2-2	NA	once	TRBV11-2	CASRPLNSGRTGELFF	TGTGCCAGCAGACCGTTAAATAGCGGAAGGACCGGGGAGCTGTTTTTT
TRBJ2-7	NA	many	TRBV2	CASSVLDEFSLGGEQYF	TGTGCCAGCAGTGTGCTTGACGAATTCTCTCTAGGAGGCGAGCAGTACTTC
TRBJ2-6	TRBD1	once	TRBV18	CASSRGTGGTGANVLTF	TGTGCCAGCTCACGGGGGACAGGGGGCACTGGGGCCAACGTCCTGACTTTC
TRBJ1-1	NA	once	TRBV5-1	CASSLNEDTEAFF	TGCGCCAGCAGCTTAAATGAGGACACTGAAGCTTTCTTT
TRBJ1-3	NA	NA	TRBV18	CASSPPLVAGGASGNTIYF	TGTGCCAGCTCTCCCCCGTTGGTTGCGGGGGGGGCTTCTGGAAACACCATATATTTT
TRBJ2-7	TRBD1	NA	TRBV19	CASTPEGGAYEQYF	TGTGCCAGTACCCCTGAAGGGGGCGCCTACGAGCAGTACTTC
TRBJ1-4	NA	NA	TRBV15	CATRMDRTNEKLFF	TGTGCCACCAGAATGGACAGAACTAATGAAAAACTGTTTTTT
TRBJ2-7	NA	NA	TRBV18	CASSRDRNEQYF	TGTGCCAGCTCACGAGACAGGAACGAGCAGTACTTC
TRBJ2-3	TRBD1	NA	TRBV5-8	CASSLAGTGGMYTQYF	TGTGCCAGCAGCTTGGCCGGGACAGGGGGCATGTATACGCAGTATTTT
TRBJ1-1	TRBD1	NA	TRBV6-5	CASSYYGTGSAFF	TGTGCCAGCAGTTACTATGGGACAGGGAGTGCTTTCTTT
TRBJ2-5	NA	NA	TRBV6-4	CASSEDGGNQETQYF	TGTGCCAGCAGTGAGGACGGGGGTAACCAAGAGACCCAGTACTTC
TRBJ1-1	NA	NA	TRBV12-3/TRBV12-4	CATGRGNKPEAFF	TGTGCGACGGGCAGGGGAAATAAACCTGAAGCTTTCTTT